This is a list of T cell receptor delta chains from one sample in a study of Vδ1+ human thymocytes. TCRdb re-called the multiplex PCR reads with CATT. Of 70,000 to 90,000 delta-chain clones listed, 30% to 45% are singletons. Sequenced input: Vdelta1+ gamma-delta thymocytes from the thymus. The receptor source for this set is a boy in the first two years of life who had congenital heart surgery. Each CDR3 is given with its conserved first and last residue. Fields, in order: J gene, V gene, clone size, D gene, CDR3 protein, CDR3 DNA. A D gene is named only where the DNA matches it firmly. Expanded clones get a size class; other rows say once, few or many, or leave the size out.

J gene: TRDJ1
V gene: TRDV1
clone size: few
D gene: TRDD3
CDR3 protein: CALGTYSYWGIRGETDKLIF
CDR3 DNA: TGTGCTCTTGGGACATATAGTTATTGGGGGATACGCGGGGAAACCGATAAACTCATCTTT

J gene: TRDJ1
V gene: TRDV1
clone size: -
D gene: TRDD3
CDR3 protein: CALGARTPGLPLYWGTHTDKLIF
CDR3 DNA: TGTGCTCTTGGGGCCCGAACCCCAGGCCTTCCCCTGTACTGGGGGACCCACACCGATAAACTCATCTTT

J gene: TRDJ1
V gene: TRDV1
clone size: -
D gene: TRDD3
CDR3 protein: CALGAQASWGILYTDKLIF
CDR3 DNA: TGTGCTCTTGGGGCCCAAGCTTCCTGGGGGATTCTGTACACCGATAAACTCATCTTT

J gene: TRDJ1
V gene: TRDV1
clone size: once
D gene: -
CDR3 protein: CALGVPSARTKIYWYTDKLIF
CDR3 DNA: TGTGCTCTTGGAGTGCCTTCCGCTCGAACCAAGATTTACTGGTACACCGATAAACTCATCTTT

J gene: TRDJ1
V gene: TRDV1
clone size: few
D gene: -
CDR3 protein: CALGVDCGGLIF
CDR3 DNA: TGTGCTCTTGGTGTCGACTGCGGCGGACTCATCTTT

J gene: TRDJ1
V gene: TRDV1
clone size: -
D gene: TRDD3
CDR3 protein: CALATSYWGIRPYTDKLIF
CDR3 DNA: TGTGCTCTCGCTACTTCGTACTGGGGGATACGCCCGTACACCGATAAACTCATCTTT

J gene: TRDJ1
V gene: TRDV1
clone size: few
D gene: TRDD3
CDR3 protein: CALGEHLPVLGILHYTDKLIF
CDR3 DNA: TGTGCTCTTGGGGAACATCTTCCAGTACTGGGGATACTCCACTACACCGATAAACTCATCTTT

J gene: TRDJ1
V gene: TRDV1
clone size: few
D gene: TRDD3
CDR3 protein: CALGEPSYLLGGGYECPDKLIF
CDR3 DNA: TGTGCTCTTGGGGAACCTAGCTACCTCTTGGGTGGGGGATACGAGTGTCCCGATAAACTCATCTTT

J gene: TRDJ1
V gene: TRDV1
clone size: -
D gene: -
CDR3 protein: CALGKGGHDIGKLIF
CDR3 DNA: TGTGCTCTTGGGAAGGGGGGACACGACATCGGTAAACTCATCTTT

J gene: TRDJ1
V gene: TRDV1
clone size: few
D gene: TRDD3
CDR3 protein: CALGERLETRKGGIRSWTDKLIF
CDR3 DNA: TGTGCTCTTGGGGAACGGTTGGAAACCCGAAAGGGGGGGATACGGAGTTGGACCGATAAACTCATCTTT

J gene: TRDJ1
V gene: TRDV1
clone size: -
D gene: TRDD3
CDR3 protein: CALGEIDSHLGDTGPTDKLIF
CDR3 DNA: TGTGCTCTTGGGGAAATAGATAGCCACCTGGGGGATACTGGCCCCACCGATAAACTCATCTTT

J gene: TRDJ1
V gene: TRDV1
clone size: -
D gene: TRDD3
CDR3 protein: CALGERCLGDRDLYTDKLIF
CDR3 DNA: TGTGCTCTTGGGGAAAGGTGTCTGGGGGATAGGGACCTGTACACCGATAAACTCATCTTT

J gene: TRDJ1
V gene: TRDV1
clone size: -
D gene: TRDD3
CDR3 protein: CALGELVAPSFRGGYLPYTDKLIF
CDR3 DNA: TGTGCTCTTGGGGAACTAGTGGCACCTTCCTTCCGAGGGGGATACCTCCCGTACACCGATAAACTCATCTTT

J gene: TRDJ1
V gene: TRDV1
clone size: few
D gene: -
CDR3 protein: CALGEFPTLGKGTDKLIF
CDR3 DNA: TGTGCTCTTGGGGAGTTTCCTACACTGGGGAAGGGAACCGATAAACTCATCTTT

J gene: TRDJ1
V gene: TRDV1
clone size: -
D gene: TRDD3
CDR3 protein: CALGAAVSGGYPLAHTDKLIF
CDR3 DNA: TGTGCTCTTGGGGCCGCAGTTTCTGGGGGATACCCTTTAGCCCACACCGATAAACTCATCTTT

J gene: TRDJ1
V gene: TRDV1
clone size: once
D gene: TRDD3
CDR3 protein: CALGNPSLRGGYVTDKLIF
CDR3 DNA: TGTGCTCTTGGGAACCCGTCCCTACGTGGGGGATACGTGACCGATAAACTCATCTTT

J gene: TRDJ1
V gene: TRDV1
clone size: -
D gene: TRDD3
CDR3 protein: CALGDNSYVKSTGGYATDKLIF
CDR3 DNA: TGTGCTCTTGGGGATAATTCCTACGTCAAGAGTACTGGGGGATACGCAACCGATAAACTCATCTTT

J gene: TRDJ1
V gene: TRDV1
clone size: -
D gene: TRDD3
CDR3 protein: CALGEKPYWGITRPTDKLIF
CDR3 DNA: TGTGCTCTTGGGGAAAAACCTTACTGGGGGATCACTCGTCCCACCGATAAACTCATCTTT

J gene: TRDJ1
V gene: TRDV1
clone size: -
D gene: -
CDR3 protein: CALGEPEPGLPTYWGPPAGDKLIF
CDR3 DNA: TGTGCTCTTGGGGAACCCGAACCAGGCCTTCCTACGTACTGGGGGCCTCCCGCGGGCGATAAACTCATCTTT